Listed below are T cell receptor beta chains from one sample, sequenced in a study of human T cells and chemical hapten exposure. TCRdb processed the RACE reads anew with MiXCR; each CDR3 protein has one entry. The profile shows roughly 94,000 distinct CDR3 sequences, about 9.3% of them singletons. The sample was whole blood, taken in connection with sensitization to the hapten diphenylcyclopropenone (DPC). The receptor set was obtained from a woman between 40 and 50 years old with alopecia areata. Some clones in this sample may be carry-over from other donors' samples. CDR3s include the opening cysteine and the closing phenylalanine or tryptophan. The D gene is left open where the match is weak. Clone sizes are given selectively: once, few, many, or a class where the clone is expanded.

d_gene: .; abundance: many; j_gene: TRBJ1-4; v_gene: TRBV4-1; CDR3nt: TGCGCCAGCAGCCAAGAGAGTAGGATAAATGAAAAACTGTTTTTT; CDR3aa: CASSQESRINEKLFF
d_gene: .; abundance: once; j_gene: TRBJ1-4; v_gene: TRBV7-7; CDR3nt: TGTGCTAGCAGCTTAGGACCGGACAGCAATGAAAAACTGTTTTTT; CDR3aa: CASSLGPDSNEKLFF
d_gene: .; abundance: many; j_gene: TRBJ1-1; v_gene: TRBV28; CDR3nt: TGTGCCAGCAGTCGCAGGGGCATTAACACTGAAGCTTTCTTT; CDR3aa: CASSRRGINTEAFF
d_gene: TRBD2; abundance: many; j_gene: TRBJ2-1; v_gene: TRBV5-1; CDR3nt: TGCGCCAGCAGCTTGGTTGTGTCTAGCGGACTCAATGAGCAGTTCTTC; CDR3aa: CASSLVVSSGLNEQFF
d_gene: TRBD1; abundance: many; j_gene: TRBJ1-5; v_gene: TRBV6-2/TRBV6-3; CDR3nt: TGTGCCAGCAGTCGGACAGGGGAGGGTCAGCCCCAGCATTTT; CDR3aa: CASSRTGEGQPQHF
d_gene: TRBD2; abundance: .; j_gene: TRBJ2-1; v_gene: TRBV7-9; CDR3nt: TGTGCCAGCAGTCTCCCTAGCGGGAGGGGCTCCTACAATGAGCAGTTCTTC; CDR3aa: CASSLPSGRGSYNEQFF
d_gene: TRBD2; abundance: few; j_gene: TRBJ2-1; v_gene: TRBV6-1; CDR3nt: TGTGCCAGCAGTGAACAGGTAGCGGGGTACAATGAGCAGTTCTTC; CDR3aa: CASSEQVAGYNEQFF
d_gene: TRBD1; abundance: .; j_gene: TRBJ1-2; v_gene: TRBV5-6; CDR3nt: TGTGCCAGCACCCATCAGGGGGCCCGTGGCTACACCTTC; CDR3aa: CASTHQGARGYTF
d_gene: .; abundance: many; j_gene: TRBJ2-2; v_gene: TRBV10-3; CDR3nt: TGTGCCATCAGTGGGGGCTTTACCGGGGAGCTGTTTTTT; CDR3aa: CAISGGFTGELFF
d_gene: .; abundance: few; j_gene: TRBJ1-2; v_gene: TRBV2; CDR3nt: TGTGCCAGCAGTGACTTCCCCTATGGCTACACCTTC; CDR3aa: CASSDFPYGYTF
d_gene: .; abundance: few; j_gene: TRBJ2-1; v_gene: TRBV6-2/TRBV6-3; CDR3nt: TGTGCCAGCAGTCCCCCATTTAGCGGCGCCTACAATGAGCAGTTCTTC; CDR3aa: CASSPPFSGAYNEQFF
d_gene: .; abundance: many; j_gene: TRBJ2-3; v_gene: TRBV18; CDR3nt: TGTGCCAGCTCACCATCAGGGGATACGCAGTATTTT; CDR3aa: CASSPSGDTQYF
d_gene: .; abundance: .; j_gene: TRBJ1-1; v_gene: TRBV29-1; CDR3nt: TGCAGCGCCGGGTTGGGGGGTGATACTGAAGCTTTCTTT; CDR3aa: CSAGLGGDTEAFF